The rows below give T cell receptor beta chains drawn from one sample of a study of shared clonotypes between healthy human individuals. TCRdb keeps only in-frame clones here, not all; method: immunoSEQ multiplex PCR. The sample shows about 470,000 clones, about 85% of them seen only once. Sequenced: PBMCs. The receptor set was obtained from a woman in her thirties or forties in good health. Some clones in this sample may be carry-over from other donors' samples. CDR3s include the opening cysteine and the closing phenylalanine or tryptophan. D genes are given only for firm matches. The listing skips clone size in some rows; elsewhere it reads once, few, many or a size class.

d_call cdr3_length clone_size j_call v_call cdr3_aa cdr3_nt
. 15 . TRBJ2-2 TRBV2 CASSEVTTNTGELFF TGTGCCAGCAGTGAAGTGACCACGAACACCGGGGAGCTGTTTTTT
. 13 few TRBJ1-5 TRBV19 CASSIREGQPQHF TGTGCCAGTAGTATAAGGGAGGGGCAGCCCCAGCATTTT
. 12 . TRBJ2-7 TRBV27 CANRTGVYEQYF TGTGCCAACCGGACGGGAGTGTACGAGCAGTACTTC
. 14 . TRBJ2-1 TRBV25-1 CASSEFGGYNEQFF TGTGCCAGCAGTGAATTTGGAGGTTACAATGAGCAGTTCTTC
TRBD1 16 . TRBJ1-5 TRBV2 CASSEEGAGSNQPQHF TGTGCCAGCAGTGAAGAGGGGGCCGGGAGCAATCAGCCCCAGCATTTT
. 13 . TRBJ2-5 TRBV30 CAWSQGAQETQYF TGTGCCTGGAGTCAAGGGGCGCAAGAGACCCAGTACTTC
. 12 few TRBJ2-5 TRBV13 CASSPRGLEQYF TGTGCCAGCAGCCCCCGGGGGTTAGAGCAGTACTTC
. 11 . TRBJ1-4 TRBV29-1 CSVGGSEKLFF TGCAGCGTTGGGGGCAGTGAAAAACTGTTTTTT
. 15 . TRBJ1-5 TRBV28 CASSLWGVLNQPQHF TGTGCCAGCAGCCTGTGGGGGGTCCTAAATCAGCCCCAGCATTTT
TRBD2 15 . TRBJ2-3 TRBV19 CASSIAGLSTDTQYF TGTGCCAGTAGTATCGCGGGACTAAGCACAGATACGCAGTATTTT